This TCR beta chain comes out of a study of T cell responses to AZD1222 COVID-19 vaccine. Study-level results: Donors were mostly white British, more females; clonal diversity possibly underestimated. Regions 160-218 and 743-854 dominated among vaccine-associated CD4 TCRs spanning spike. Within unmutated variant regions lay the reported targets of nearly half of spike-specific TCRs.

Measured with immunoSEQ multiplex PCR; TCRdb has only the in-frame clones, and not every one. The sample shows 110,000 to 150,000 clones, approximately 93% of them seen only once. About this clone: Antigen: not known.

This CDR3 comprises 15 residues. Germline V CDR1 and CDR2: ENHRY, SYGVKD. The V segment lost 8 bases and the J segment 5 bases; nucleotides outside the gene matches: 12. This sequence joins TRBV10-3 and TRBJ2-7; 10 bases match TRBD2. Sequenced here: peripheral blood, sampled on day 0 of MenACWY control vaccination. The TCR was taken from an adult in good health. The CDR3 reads CAIGELAGVHHEQYF. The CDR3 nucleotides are TGTGCCATCGGAGAGCTAGCGGGAGTTCACCACGAGCAGTACTTC.